Listed below are T cell receptor beta chains from one sample, sequenced in a study of blood T cell repertoires in COVID-19. Data came from immunoSEQ multiplex PCR; TCRdb stores just in-frame clones and leaves some out. The sample records roughly 62,000 clones, approximately 79% being singletons. Sequenced: peripheral blood. These receptor sequences come from a man aged 60-69 years with acute or convalescent COVID-19. CDR3s include the opening cysteine and the closing phenylalanine or tryptophan. The order of the fields is J gene, D gene, clone size, V gene, CDR3 DNA, CDR3 protein. A D gene is named only where the DNA matches it firmly. Some rows mark clone size as missing; the rest say once, few, many or name a class of expanded clone.

>TRBJ2-1|TRBD2|-|TRBV18
TGTGCCAGCTCCACTAGCGGGAATCCCGACAATGAGCAGTTCTTC
CASSTSGNPDNEQFF
>TRBJ2-3|-|-|TRBV11-2
TGTGCCAGCAGCTCATTTAGGGGCAGGCCAGATACGCAGTATTTT
CASSSFRGRPDTQYF
>TRBJ2-1|TRBD2|few|TRBV27
TGTGCCAGCTCAACCACCGGGACTAGCGCATCCAATGAGCAGTTCTTC
CASSTTGTSASNEQFF
>TRBJ1-3|-|few|TRBV19
TGTGCCAGTACAGCCTCGGGGGGAAACACCATATATTTT
CASTASGGNTIYF
>TRBJ1-1|-|-|TRBV7-8
TGTGCCAGCAGCTTATATCAGGGAGGTGAGCCTGAAGCTTTCTTT
CASSLYQGGEPEAFF
>TRBJ2-1|TRBD2|few|TRBV12-5
TGTGCTAGTGGTTTGGTAACTAGCGGGAGGTATGAGCAGTTCTTC
CASGLVTSGRYEQFF
>TRBJ2-7|TRBD2|-|TRBV19
TGTGCCAGTAGCCTGTCCCGGGAGGTGATCTACGAGCAGTACTTC
CASSLSREVIYEQYF
>TRBJ2-3|TRBD2|-|TRBV20-1
TGCAGTGCTAGTGTGACCGGGACTAGTGGCACAGATACGCAGTATTTT
CSASVTGTSGTDTQYF
>TRBJ1-5|-|-|TRBV25-1
TGTGCCAGCAGTGCAACAGGGTCGCTTAATCAGCCCCAGCATTTT
CASSATGSLNQPQHF
>TRBJ1-6|TRBD1|-|TRBV27
TGTGCCAGGAAAGACAGGGACGGGAATAATTCACCCCTCCACTTT
CARKDRDGNNSPLHF
>TRBJ2-3|-|-|TRBV28
TGTGCCAGCAGTTTTCGAACAGGAAGGACAGATACGCAGTATTTT
CASSFRTGRTDTQYF
>TRBJ1-1|-|-|TRBV28
TGTGCCAGCAGTTTACTAGTGAACACTGAAGCTTTCTTT
CASSLLVNTEAFF
>TRBJ1-2|-|-|TRBV7-8
TGTGCCAGCAGCTTAGGCCCCGAACCCCTAGGCTACACCTTC
CASSLGPEPLGYTF
>TRBJ1-1|-|-|TRBV18
TGTGCCAGCTCATTCCCGATATTGAGGAGGGCTGAAGCTTTCTTT
CASSFPILRRAEAFF
>TRBJ1-1|-|-|TRBV6-6
TGTGCCAGCAGTTACGGAGACGTAAGTGAAGCTTTCTTT
CASSYGDVSEAFF
>TRBJ1-5|TRBD1|-|TRBV19
TGTGCCAGTAGTTCACCGGGACAGGGGATCCGGCCCCAGCATTTT
CASSSPGQGIRPQHF
>TRBJ2-3|-|few|TRBV7-2
TGTGCCAGCAGCTTAGCAAGGCGCGGGGGCTACACAGATACGCAGTATTTT
CASSLARRGGYTDTQYF
>TRBJ2-7|TRBD1|-|TRBV10-1
TGCGCCAGCAGTAGGACAGGGCCCTACGAGCAGTACTTC
CASSRTGPYEQYF
>TRBJ1-1|-|-|TRBV6-5
TGTGCCAGCAGCCGGCCTCCAGGGCCGAACACTGAAGCTTTCTTT
CASSRPPGPNTEAFF
>TRBJ1-3|-|-|TRBV21-1
TGTGCCAACCTACAAGGGGTCTCTGGAAACACCATATATTTT
CANLQGVSGNTIYF
>TRBJ1-3|-|-|TRBV25-1
TGTGCCAGCTGGGGCCCAGGGGGAAACACCATATATTTT
CASWGPGGNTIYF
>TRBJ2-7|TRBD1|-|TRBV11-2
TGTGCCAGCAGCTCCGCACAACTTCGGGACAGGCCGGACTTC
CASSSAQLRDRPDF
>TRBJ2-1|-|large|TRBV6-5
TGTGCCACCGTCGGGACTGGCCTCAATGAGCAGTTCTTC
CATVGTGLNEQFF
>TRBJ2-7|-|-|TRBV19
TGTGCCAGTAGTGGGGACTGGAGCTCCTACGAGCAGTACTTC
CASSGDWSSYEQYF
>TRBJ1-2|TRBD1|-|TRBV28
TGTGCCAGCAGCGGGACAGTCGGCTACACCTTC
CASSGTVGYTF
>TRBJ1-2|TRBD1|-|TRBV4-2
TGTGCCAGCAGCCAATATCAAGGACAGGGAAAGTTCGGCTACACCTTC
CASSQYQGQGKFGYTF
>TRBJ2-5|TRBD1|-|TRBV29-1
TGCAGCGTTGAGGGCCGTACGACAGGGGGCGCGCAGACCCAGTACTTC
CSVEGRTTGGAQTQYF
>TRBJ1-1|-|many|TRBV19
TGTGCCAGTAGTATCTCTAGGAACACTGAAGCTTTCTTT
CASSISRNTEAFF
>TRBJ2-7|TRBD1|-|TRBV7-3
TGTGCCAGCAGCCCCTTCGGGAACAGGGGCAGCTCCTACGAGCAGTACTTC
CASSPFGNRGSSYEQYF
>TRBJ2-5|TRBD2|-|TRBV28
TGTGCCATCTCGACTAGCCCGTTTCAAGAGACCCAGTACTTC
CAISTSPFQETQYF
>TRBJ1-1|-|-|TRBV6-5
TGTGCCAGCAGTTACTCGGAACAGGGCACTGAAGCTTTCTTT
CASSYSEQGTEAFF
>TRBJ2-6|TRBD1|-|TRBV24-1
TGTGCCACCAGTGATTTGACCAGGGGGCGCGGTGGGGCCAACGTCCTGACTTTC
CATSDLTRGRGGANVLTF
>TRBJ2-2|TRBD2|-|TRBV11-2
TGTGCCAGCAGCGCACTAGCGGTGAACACCGGGGAGCTGTTTTTT
CASSALAVNTGELFF
>TRBJ2-5|TRBD2|-|TRBV4-1
TGCGCCAGCAGCCAAGATCGGGGGGTGTTTGGGATAGAGACCCAGTACTTC
CASSQDRGVFGIETQYF
>TRBJ2-2|TRBD1|-|TRBV5-6
TGTGCCAGCAGCTTGCGGACAGGGTTCGTCGCGAACACCGGGGAGCTGTTTTTT
CASSLRTGFVANTGELFF
>TRBJ1-5|-|-|TRBV15
TGTGCCACCAGCAGAGAACTTTCTCGGGGTAGCAATCAGCCCCAGCATTTT
CATSRELSRGSNQPQHF
>TRBJ2-2|TRBD2|-|TRBV10-3
TGTGCCATCAGTCCCGGGACTAGCGGGATGGGGTACACCGGGGAGCTGTTTTTT
CAISPGTSGMGYTGELFF
>TRBJ2-7|TRBD2|-|TRBV30
TGTGCCTGGAGCCTAGCGGGAGATCTGGGCTACGAGCAGTACTTC
CAWSLAGDLGYEQYF
>TRBJ2-5|TRBD1|once|TRBV18
TGTGCCAGCTCACCACTTACAGGGGGAGAAGAGACCCAGTACTTC
CASSPLTGGEETQYF
>TRBJ2-3|TRBD2|-|TRBV3-1/TRBV3-2
TGTGCCAGCAGCCAAGATCATAGCGGGAGCGTCACAGATACGCAGTATTTT
CASSQDHSGSVTDTQYF
>TRBJ2-2|-|-|TRBV11-3
TGTGCCAGCAGCTTGGGCCAAAACACCGGGGAGCTGTTTTTT
CASSLGQNTGELFF
>TRBJ2-1|-|-|TRBV21-1
TGTGCCAGCAGCAAAGAAATTGTTTCGCCTCCTCACTTTTCCTACAATGAGCAGTTCTTC
CASSKEIVSPPHFSYNEQFF
>TRBJ2-6|TRBD2|once|TRBV10-3
TGTGCCATCGGTGAACTAGCGGGAGGGCCGAGGGGGGCCAACGTCCTGACTTTC
CAIGELAGGPRGANVLTF
>TRBJ1-1|-|-|TRBV21-1
TGTGCCAGCAGCAAAGAGGGACATAGGATGAACACTGAAGCTTTCTTT
CASSKEGHRMNTEAFF
>TRBJ2-5|-|-|TRBV29-1
TGCAGCGTTATACAGGGCGATCAGACCCAGTACTTC
CSVIQGDQTQYF
>TRBJ1-6|TRBD1|-|TRBV27
TGTGCCAGCAGTCAGAAACAGGGGGCCTCCTATAATTCACCCCTCCACTTT
CASSQKQGASYNSPLHF
>TRBJ2-3|-|-|TRBV4-1
TGCGCCAGCAGCCAAACCTGGGGGCTGAGCACAGATACGCAGTATTTT
CASSQTWGLSTDTQYF
>TRBJ1-1|TRBD1|-|TRBV2
TGTGCCAGCAGAAGGACAGGGTTGGGCACTGAAGCTTTCTTT
CASRRTGLGTEAFF
>TRBJ2-3|-|-|TRBV6-5
TGTGCCAGCAGTTACGGACCCACAGGGTCGGGGACGCAGTATTTT
CASSYGPTGSGTQYF
>TRBJ1-2|-|-|TRBV11-2
TGTGCCAGCAGCCTCCAGACGGGGGGCTATGGCTACACCTTC
CASSLQTGGYGYTF
>TRBJ2-3|-|-|TRBV21-1
TGTGCCAGCAGCAAAAGCCCGCCCGCGGCTAGCGGATACCTCACAGATACGCAGTATTTT
CASSKSPPAASGYLTDTQYF
>TRBJ2-7|TRBD2|-|TRBV28
TGTGCCAGCAGTAAGAGCGGGAGAGCGGGAGAGCAGTACTTC
CASSKSGRAGEQYF
>TRBJ2-5|-|-|TRBV9
TGTGCCAGCAGCGGTGACTTGGCCGGAGAGACCCAGTACTTC
CASSGDLAGETQYF
>TRBJ1-2|-|once|TRBV18
TGTGCCAGCTCACCGGACAGCTTCTATGGCTACACCTTC
CASSPDSFYGYTF